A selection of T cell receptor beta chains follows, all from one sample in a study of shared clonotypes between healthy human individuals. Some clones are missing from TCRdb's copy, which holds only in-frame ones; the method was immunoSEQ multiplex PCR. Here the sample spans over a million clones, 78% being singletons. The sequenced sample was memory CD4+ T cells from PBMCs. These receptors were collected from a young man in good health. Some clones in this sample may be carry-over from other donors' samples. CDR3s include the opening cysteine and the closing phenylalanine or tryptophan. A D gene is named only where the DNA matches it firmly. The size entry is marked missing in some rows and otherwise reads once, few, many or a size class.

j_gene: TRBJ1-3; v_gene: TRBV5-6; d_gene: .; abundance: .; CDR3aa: CASSFGRGGNGNTIYF; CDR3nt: TGTGCCAGCAGCTTTGGCAGGGGAGGGAATGGAAACACCATATATTTT
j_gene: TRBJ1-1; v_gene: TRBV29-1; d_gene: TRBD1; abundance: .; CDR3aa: CSARDRGSSEAFF; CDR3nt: TGCAGCGCCCGGGACAGGGGTAGTTCTGAAGCTTTCTTT
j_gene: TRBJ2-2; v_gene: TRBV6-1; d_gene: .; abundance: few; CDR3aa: CASSSTGRSAGELFF; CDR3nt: TGTGCCAGCAGTTCGACAGGAAGGTCCGCCGGGGAGCTGTTTTTT
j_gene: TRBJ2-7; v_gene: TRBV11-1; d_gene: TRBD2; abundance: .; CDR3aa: CASSLGGSSYEQYF; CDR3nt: TGTGCCAGCAGCTTAGGCGGGAGTTCGTACGAGCAGTACTTC
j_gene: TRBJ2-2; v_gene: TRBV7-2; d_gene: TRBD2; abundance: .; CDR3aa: CASSKSGRAGTGELFF; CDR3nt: TGTGCCAGCAGCAAAAGCGGGAGGGCCGGCACCGGGGAGCTGTTTTTT
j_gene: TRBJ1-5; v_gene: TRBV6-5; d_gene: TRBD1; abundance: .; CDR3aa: CASGPTGSNQPQHF; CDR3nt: TGTGCCAGCGGCCCGACAGGGAGCAATCAGCCCCAGCATTTT
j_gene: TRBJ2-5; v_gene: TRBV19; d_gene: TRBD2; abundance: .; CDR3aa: CASSMPGLAGVETQYF; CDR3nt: TGTGCCAGTAGTATGCCCGGACTAGCGGGAGTAGAGACCCAGTACTTC
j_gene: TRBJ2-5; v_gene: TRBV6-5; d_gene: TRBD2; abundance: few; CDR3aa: CASSLGLAGLQYF; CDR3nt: TGTGCCAGCAGTTTGGGCCTAGCGGGTCTTCAGTACTTC
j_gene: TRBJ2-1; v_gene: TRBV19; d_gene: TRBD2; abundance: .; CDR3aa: CASSISPGLAGGTQFF; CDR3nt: TGTGCCAGTAGTATTAGCCCAGGACTAGCGGGAGGAACGCAGTTCTTC
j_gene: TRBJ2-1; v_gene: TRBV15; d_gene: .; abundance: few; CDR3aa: CATSRAGLSSYNEQFF; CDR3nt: TGTGCCACCAGCAGAGCCGGGTTAAGCTCCTACAATGAGCAGTTCTTC
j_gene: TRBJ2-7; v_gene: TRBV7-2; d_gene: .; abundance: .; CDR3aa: CASSLGSGYEQYF; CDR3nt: TGTGCCAGCAGCTTAGGTTCAGGATACGAGCAGTACTTC
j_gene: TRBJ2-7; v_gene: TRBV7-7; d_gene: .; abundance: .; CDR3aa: CASSLGTDFSYEQYF; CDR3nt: TGTGCCAGCAGCTTAGGGACAGACTTCTCCTACGAGCAGTACTTC
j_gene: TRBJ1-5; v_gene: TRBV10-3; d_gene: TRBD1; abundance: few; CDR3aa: CAIRDRDNQPQHF; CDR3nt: TGTGCCATCCGGGACAGGGACAATCAGCCCCAGCATTTT
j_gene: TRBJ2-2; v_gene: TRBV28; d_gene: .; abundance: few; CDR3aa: CASREGPGELFF; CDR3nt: TGTGCCAGCAGGGAGGGGCCCGGGGAGCTGTTTTTT
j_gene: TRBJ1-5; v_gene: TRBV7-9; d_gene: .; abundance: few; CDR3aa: CASNKGANQPQHF; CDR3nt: TGTGCCAGTAACAAAGGGGCCAATCAGCCCCAGCATTTT
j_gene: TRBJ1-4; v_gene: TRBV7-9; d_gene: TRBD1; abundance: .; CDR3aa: CASSATGGRNEKLFF; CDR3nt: TGTGCCAGCAGCGCTACAGGGGGCCGGAATGAAAAACTGTTTTTT